This T cell receptor beta chain originates from a study of CD8 T cells in ankylosing spondylitis. Using its own MiXCR run on the 5' RACE reads, TCRdb lists one record per CDR3 protein. The sample records 240,000 or so distinct CDR3 sequences, less than 10% being singletons. Overall study findings and caveats: Clones linked to disease, bearing a CD8+ phenotype, were relatively rare in peripheral blood.

This clonotype was detected many times. No antigen is known for it. Sequenced input: blood, either unsorted or a sorted T cell fraction (not recorded which). The clonotype comes from a male donor with ankylosing spondylitis or in good health (not recorded which).

This CDR3 is CASSFRDARTANYGYTF. DNA for the CDR3: TGCGCCAGCAGCTTCCGGGACGCAAGAACAGCTAACTATGGCTACACCTTC. The chain couples TRBV5-1 to TRBJ1-2; D may be TRBD1 (5 bases). Trimming shortened V by 2 bases and J by 0 bases, and 17 bases separated the two germline ends. Germline CDR1 is SGHRS and CDR2 is YFSETQ. CDR3 length: 17 amino acids.